The present TCR beta chain was sequenced within a study of long-term antiretroviral therapy in people with HIV. Background on the study: Collection dates of the earliest samples fall about a decade before the 2015 immediate-ART recommendation.

Germline CDR1 MDHEN, CDR2 SYDVKM. V lost 3 bases, J lost 7 bases, and 16 bases lay in between. CDR3 length equals 14 residues. With survey level as its setting, the immunoSEQ assay was v3.0. The data were produced by immunoSEQ multiplex PCR, yet TCRdb's version contains in-frame clones alone and is incomplete. The sample lists about 21,000 clones, roughly 89% seen once, with over 4% in the top ten. This sequence originates from a man aged 18 to 29 with HIV. The material sequenced was unsorted PBMCs, taken 2.1 years after starting antiretroviral therapy. The V gene is TRBV28, the J gene TRBJ2-7; a weak D match, TRBD1 (5 bases). CDR3 bases: TGTGCCAGCAGTTTTTTGCCCAGCCAGGGTGAGCAGTACTTC. Encoded protein: CASSFLPSQGEQYF. The variable domain in full, completed from reference TRBV28 and TRBJ2-7, reads DVKVTQSSRYLVKRTGEKVFLECVQDMDHENMFWYRQDPGLGLRLIYFSYDVKMKEKGDIPEGYSVSREKKERFSLILESASTNQTSMYLCASSFLPSQGEQYFGPGTRLTVT.